These 8 T cell receptor beta chains were sequenced from one sample in a study of blood T cells in healthy people across ages (dated by TCRdb to 2013 to 2016). Libraries were prepared through 5' RACE. Instrument on record: Illumina HiSeq 2500. A second PCR of about 7 to 12 cycles was run with a J-beta primer mix and a sample-barcoded 5' primer. TCRdb passed the public sequencing reads through fastp at Q25 and MiXCR, retaining productive beta sequences. Rows merge per CDR3 protein into single entries with the most common DNA and genes. For this sample the table gives hundreds of thousands of distinct CDR3 sequences, of which about 53% were detected only once. More than 35% of the sample is taken by the ten largest. Sequencing was done on a sample of blood. The origin of the receptors is a man in his sixties in good health.

In this sample, this clonotype turned up a few times. The CDR3 here is CASGGSDYGYTF. The CDR3 region has the DNA TGTGCCAGCGGAGGGTCTGACTATGGCTACACCTTC. The rearrangement uses TRBV27 and TRBJ1-2; no firm D call. The V gene lost 8 bases and the J gene lost 3 bases, with 10 bases spanning the gap. This CDR3 comprises 12 residues. Germline V gives CDR1 MNHEY, CDR2 SMNVEV (reference sequence).

V gene TRBV5-1 combines with J gene TRBJ2-5, with D possibly matching TRBD1 (7 bases). This CDR3 spans 15 amino acids. Germline CDR1 is SGHRS and CDR2 is YFSETQ. The V and J ends lost 2 bases and 4 bases respectively, with 15 bases between them. CDR3 sequence (DNA): TGCGCCAGCAGCTTTCCACAGGGGAGGACAGAGACCCAGTACTTC. Its translation is CASSFPQGRTETQYF.

The rearrangement joins TRBV5-1 to TRBJ2-5; D may be TRBD1 (5 bases). Per germline, CDR1 SGHRS and CDR2 YFSETQ. The CDR3 is 15 residues long. The V end was cut by 2 bases, the J end by 11 bases, with 22 bases between. The CDR3 DNA reads TGCGCCAGCAGCTTTGGCAGGGCCTCGAGCAATGAGCAGTACTTC. Protein sequence: CASSFGRASSNEQYF.

The chain combines TRBV28 with TRBJ2-1, with 7 nucleotides matching TRBD1. The V segment lost 7 bases and the J segment 12 bases; nucleotides outside the gene matches: 12. The germline CDR1 and CDR2 sequences are MDHEN and SYDVKM. The length of the CDR3 is 13 residues. CDR3 in DNA: TGTGCCAGCATAGGACAGGCAATGAGTGGGCAGTTCTTC. This gives the protein CASIGQAMSGQFF.

This chain connects TRBV20-1 to TRBJ2-1, with TRBD2 identical over 10 bases. CDR3 length: 18 amino acids. With V trimmed by 0 bases and J by 4 bases, 12 bases remained unmatched. Germline CDR1 is DFQATT and CDR2 is SNEGSKA (reference sequence). The CDR3: CSARDFRKTSGQYNEQFF. As DNA, the CDR3 is TGCAGTGCTAGAGATTTTAGAAAGACTAGCGGGCAATACAATGAGCAGTTCTTC.

The V call is TRBV5-1, the J call TRBJ1-2; D is unclear. V lost 4 bases and J lost 2, with 12 bases in between. The CDR3 is made up of 14 amino acids. Germline CDR1 SGHRS, CDR2 YFSETQ. CDR3 in DNA: TGCGCCAGCAGCAGGCAAGGACGGAACTATGGCTACACCTTC. Its protein product is CASSRQGRNYGYTF.

This clonotype has just one count. The chain carries TRBV20-1 and TRBJ2-7; D perhaps matches TRBD2 (6 bases). Germline CDR1 and CDR2: DFQATT and SNEGSKA (reference sequence). V lost 0 bases and J lost 4, with 16 bases in between. The CDR3 sequence is 15 residues long. DNA for the CDR3: TGCAGTGCTAGAGATACCCTAGCGACAGATTACGAGCAGTACTTC. This sequence encodes CSARDTLATDYEQYF.

This clonotype was seen only once. The rearrangement uses TRBV6-1 and TRBJ2-5; 7 bases align to TRBD1. There are 15 residues in the CDR3. Trimming cost V 5 bases and J 4 bases; bases outside gene matches: 10. Germline CDR1 reads MNHNS; CDR2 reads SASEGT. DNA for the CDR3: TGTGCCAGCAGTCCCCCCGGGACAGAAAGAGAGACCCAGTACTTC. Protein: CASSPPGTERETQYF.